This T cell receptor beta chain was retrieved from a study of T cells after somatic rescue of genetic block. Clones were read by immunoSEQ multiplex PCR, and TCRdb kept only the in-frame ones, dropping some. This table has about 110,000 clones, approximately 90% appearing once. Germline CDR1 and CDR2: GTSNPN and SVGIG (reference sequence). CDR3 length: 13 residues. The V gene lost 2 bases and the J gene lost 5 bases, with 12 bases spanning the gap. The rearrangement uses TRBV30 and TRBJ2-5, with D perhaps being TRBD1 or TRBD2 (6 bases each). This clonotype was obtained from a woman between 18 and 29 years old. The sequencing sample was made of peripheral blood mononuclear cells (PBMCs). CDR3 nucleotide sequence: TGTGCCTGGAGTCTGCGAGGGGGGGAGACCCAGTACTTC. Encoded protein: CAWSLRGGETQYF.